The 29 T cell receptor beta chains below were found in one sample sequenced in a study of CD8 T cells in ankylosing spondylitis. In TCRdb, the 5' RACE reads were re-called with MiXCR into one record per CDR3 protein. The sample lists fewer than 750,000 distinct CDR3 sequences; 15% to 20% were seen once. Which antigens these TCRs recognize remains unknown. Findings and caveats of the study: Characteristic, it appeared, of ankylosing spondylitis blood was a TCR beta motif of roughly 8 highly homologous variants.

Material: blood, either unsorted or a sorted T cell fraction (not recorded which). These receptors were obtained from a male donor with ankylosing spondylitis.

This clonotype appeared a few times. CDR3 residues: CASSPSGAGVSNEQFF. CDR3 nucleotides: TGTGCCAGCAGTCCCTCGGGAGCGGGAGTGTCGAATGAGCAGTTCTTC. The V and J genes are TRBV6-5 and TRBJ2-1, with 8 bases fitting TRBD2. The CDR3 runs to 16 residues. The germline CDR1 and CDR2 sequences are MNHEY and SVGAGI. V shed 5 bases and J 7 bases; nucleotides not matched to a gene: 13.

This clonotype came up a few times. The chain has TRBV24-1 and TRBJ2-3, with a weak D call TRBD2 (6 bases). Germline values: CDR1 KGHDR, CDR2 SFDVKD. Trimming removed 1 base at V and 7 bases at J, with 23 bases between. This CDR3 contains 18 residues. Written as DNA, the CDR3 is TGTGCCACCAGTGATTTTTTAGCCCTTAGCCTAGCGCGATATACGCAGTATTTT. It translates to CATSDFLALSLARYTQYF.

This chain joins TRBV5-1 and TRBJ1-1, with D unresolved. The CDR3 covers 15 residues. The V end was cut by 4 bases, the J end by 0 bases, with 13 bases between. In germline, CDR1 is SGHRS, CDR2 YFSETQ. The CDR3 loop is CASSPPNGVNTEAFF. Written as DNA, the CDR3 is TGCGCCAGCAGCCCGCCCAACGGGGTGAACACTGAAGCTTTCTTT.

The V gene is TRBV11-2, the J gene TRBJ1-6, with 8 positions matching TRBD1. V was clipped by 5 bases and J by 5 bases; unmatched bases: 8. Germline V gene lookup returns CDR1 SGHAT and CDR2 FQNNGV. The CDR3 is 16 amino acids. CDR3 bases: TGTGCCAGCAGCACCCAGACAGGGGCTAATAATTCACCCCTCCACTTT. This codes for CASSTQTGANNSPLHF.

V gene TRBV20-1 combines with J gene TRBJ2-3; possible D gene TRBD1, 6 bases. Trimming shortened V by 7 bases and J by 0 bases, and 17 bases separated the two germline ends. Looked up from germline, CDR1 is DFQATT and CDR2 is SNEGSKA (reference sequence). This CDR3 spans 15 amino acids. In nucleotides, the CDR3 is TGCAGTGTCCGAAGGGCAGGGGAAAGCACAGATACGCAGTATTTT. Its protein is CSVRRAGESTDTQYF.

The chain joins TRBV18 to TRBJ2-7; D unresolved. The germline V gene encodes CDR1 KGHSH and CDR2 LQKENI. V was pared by 2 bases and J by 6 bases, with 14 bases between. The CDR3 is 14 amino acids. The CDR3 DNA sequence: TGTGCCAGCTCACCAAACCCAGGCCCGGGCGAGCAGTACTTC. This codes for CASSPNPGPGEQYF.

The chain joins TRBV29-1 to TRBJ1-1; TRBD1 is a possible D gene (5 bases). Germline V gene data show CDR1 as SQVTM and CDR2 as ANQGSEA. Between the trimmed V and J ends, which lost 4 bases and 3 bases, there was a span of 15 bases. The CDR3 is 14 amino acids. This CDR3 is CSVGAGFGDTEAFF. The CDR3 DNA sequence: TGCAGCGTTGGGGCAGGGTTCGGGGACACTGAAGCTTTCTTT.

This sequence joins TRBV6-2 or TRBV6-3 and TRBJ2-2; D is uncertain. There are 17 residues in the CDR3. Per the germline V gene, CDR1 is MNHEY and CDR2 is SVGEGT. Between the trimmed V and J ends, which lost 6 bases and 0 bases, there was a span of 17 bases. CDR3 sequence reads: CASSQKGFRANTGELFF. The CDR3 bases are TGTGCCAGCAGCCAAAAGGGCTTCCGGGCGAACACCGGGGAGCTGTTTTTT.

This clonotype was observed a few times. The chain carries TRBV20-1 and TRBJ1-5, with 9 bases matching TRBD1. Trimming removed 6 bases from V and 0 bases from J; junction bases left unmatched: 6. Germline V CDR1 and CDR2: DFQATT, SNEGSKA (reference sequence). The CDR3 consists of 15 residues. CDR3 in amino acids: CSAYRGLDSNQPQHF. The CDR3 nucleotides are TGCAGTGCGTACAGGGGGCTGGATAGCAATCAGCCCCAGCATTTT.

The chain joins TRBV3-1 to TRBJ2-5; D is tentatively TRBD1 or TRBD2 (6 bases each). The CDR3 runs 16 residues. CDR1 is LGHDT and CDR2 is YNNKEL in the germline V gene (reference sequence). Deletions cut 1 base from V and 2 bases from J, with 14 bases between. The CDR3 DNA sequence: TGTGCCAGCAGCCAAGGGGGGGCACCCTTGCAAGAGACCCAGTACTTC. It is translated as CASSQGGAPLQETQYF.

This clonotype was seen a handful of times. This chain uses TRBV11-2 with TRBJ2-1, with 14 bases lining up with TRBD2. The CDR3 consists of 18 residues. After removal of 5 bases from V and 1 base from J, the junction contained 7 bases not matched to a gene. The germline CDR1 and CDR2 sequences are SGHAT and FQNNGV. CDR3 nucleotide sequence: TGTGCCAGCAGCACCCGGACTAGCGGGGGGCTATCCTACAATGAGCAGTTCTTC. It encodes CASSTRTSGGLSYNEQFF.

The table lists this clonotype with many counts. The chain is built from TRBV6-1 and TRBJ1-2, with TRBD1 as a possible D gene (5 bases). The V end was cut by 6 bases, the J end by 4 bases, with 12 bases between. CDR1 is MNHNS, CDR2 SASEGT, per germline. The CDR3 is 13 residues long. CDR3 sequence (DNA): TGTGCCAGCAGCGCCGGGGCCCTCTATGGCTACACCTTC. Amino acids: CASSAGALYGYTF.

This clonotype occurred a few times. The rearrangement uses TRBV6-1 and TRBJ2-1; no clear D gene. Trimming took off 5 bases at V and 16 bases at J, with 12 bases between the two ends. Germline V gives CDR1 MNHNS, CDR2 SASEGT. The CDR3 loop spans 10 amino acids. The CDR3 region is CASSTPVSFF. The CDR3 bases are TGTGCCAGCAGTACCCCCGTGAGTTTCTTC.

This clonotype was found a few times. J is TRBJ1-4 and V is TRBV29-1; D call uncertain. Trimming removed 4 bases from V and 10 bases from J, with 10 bases in between. The CDR3 is made up of 11 amino acids. Per germline, CDR1 SQVTM and CDR2 ANQGSEA. CDR3 coding DNA: TGCAGCGTTGGGACCGGTGGAAAACTGTTTTTT. Translating gives CSVGTGGKLFF.

The J gene is TRBJ2-3, the V gene TRBV7-9; 8 nucleotides align to TRBD2. Looked up from germline, CDR1 is SEHNR and CDR2 is FQNEAQ (reference sequence). V shed 3 bases, J shed 3 bases, and the junction held 2 bases outside the gene matches. The CDR3 is made up of 14 amino acids. CDR3 protein: CASSFSSGTDTQYF. CDR3 DNA sequence: TGTGCCAGCAGCTTCTCTAGCGGGACAGATACGCAGTATTTT.

This chain connects TRBV4-2 to TRBJ2-1; a possible D gene is TRBD2 (6 bases). The CDR3 has 17 residues. Trimming left V 0 bases short and J 4 bases short, with 16 bases between. Germline CDR1 and CDR2: LGHNA and YNFKEQ. The CDR3 reads CASSQDPTRDWYNEQFF. In nucleotides, the CDR3 is TGTGCCAGCAGCCAAGATCCCACTCGGGACTGGTACAATGAGCAGTTCTTC.

This clonotype was recorded many times. The chain carries TRBV28 and TRBJ2-5; D assignment may be TRBD1 or TRBD2 (5 bases each). The CDR3 has 12 residues. The germline V gene has CDR1 MDHEN and CDR2 SYDVKM. Between the trimmed V and J ends, which lost 5 bases and 3 bases, there was a span of 7 bases. The CDR3 DNA is TGTGCCAGCAGTCGAGGGGAAGAGACCCAGTACTTC. Translating gives CASSRGEETQYF.

This rearrangement joins TRBV10-3 to TRBJ2-7, with a weak D call TRBD1 (5 bases). This CDR3 comprises 14 residues. Deletions cut 4 bases from V and 2 bases from J, with 12 bases between. Germline V CDR1 and CDR2: ENHRY, SYGVKD. The CDR3 DNA follows: TGTGCCATCAGTGCCCAGGGTGAGACCTACGAGCAGTACTTC. Its translation is CAISAQGETYEQYF.

The rearrangement uses TRBV2 and TRBJ2-7; D possibly matches TRBD1 or TRBD2 (5 bases each). The CDR3 contains 17 residues. Trimming left V 3 bases short and J 3 bases short, with 21 bases between. Germline lookup yields CDR1 SNHLY and CDR2 FYNNEI. This chain's CDR3 is CASSESYGTKGSYEQYF. The CDR3, as DNA: TGTGCCAGCAGTGAGAGTTACGGGACGAAAGGCAGCTACGAGCAGTACTTC.

The chain links TRBV6-1 to TRBJ1-5, with D unclear. Germline CDR1 reads MNHNS; CDR2 reads SASEGT. The CDR3 is 14 amino acids. Trimming pared 7 bases from V and 0 bases from J, leaving 10 bases between. The CDR3, as DNA: TGTGCCAGCAAAACAGACTATAGCAATCAGCCCCAGCATTTT. Encoded protein: CASKTDYSNQPQHF.

This rearrangement joins TRBV5-6 to TRBJ2-3; 9 positions match TRBD2. The germline CDR1 and CDR2 sequences are SGHDT and YYEEEE. The CDR3 contains 19 residues. The J segment lost 3 bases and the V segment lost 5 bases, leaving 19 bases of the junction unmatched. The CDR3 DNA reads TGTGCCAGCAGGCAGCCCAGGACTAGCGCGAGACTGAGAACAGATACGCAGTATTTT. Its translation is CASRQPRTSARLRTDTQYF.

The gene calls are TRBV3-1 and TRBJ2-3; D gene uncertain. Germline values: CDR1 LGHDT, CDR2 YNNKEL (reference sequence). CDR3 length: 12 amino acids. V gave up 6 bases and J gave up 6 bases, with 10 bases separating them. The DNA of the CDR3 is TGTGCCAGCAGTCCCCGGATCGATACGCAGTATTTT. This gives the protein CASSPRIDTQYF.

The CDR3 bases are TGCGCCAGCAGCTTGGTGGCGGGAGGAATCTCCAATGAGCAGTTCTTC. It codes for CASSLVAGGISNEQFF. V usage is TRBV5-1 and J usage is TRBJ2-1; TRBD2 matches at 8 bases. The CDR3 is 16 residues long. Unmatched junction bases numbered 8, after V lost 0 bases and J lost 6 bases. The germline CDR1 and CDR2 sequences are SGHRS and YFSETQ.

This clonotype was found a few times. This chain links TRBV4-1 with TRBJ2-1; D ambiguous. This CDR3 is built from 17 residues. Trimming took off 4 bases at V and 0 bases at J, with 16 bases between the two ends. Germline V gene sequence: CDR1 MGHRA, CDR2 YSYEKL. CDR3 in amino acids: CASSPHPPGRSYNEQFF. The CDR3 bases are TGCGCCAGCAGCCCCCATCCTCCCGGGCGCTCCTACAATGAGCAGTTCTTC.

This clonotype was seen only a few times. CDR3 nucleotides: TGCGCCAGCAGCGGGACTAGAGGGGAGCAGTTCTTC. Amino acids: CASSGTRGEQFF. V gene TRBV5-1 combines with J gene TRBJ2-1; 8 bases map to TRBD2. J was trimmed by 10 bases and V by 4 bases; bases with no gene match: 4. The CDR3 extends over 12 amino acids. Germline loops: CDR1 SGHRS, CDR2 YFSETQ.

This clonotype was counted ten times or more. The genes are TRBV27 and TRBJ2-7; D possibly corresponds to TRBD1 (6 bases). Deletions cut 6 bases from V and 1 base from J, with 10 bases between. This CDR3 is 13 amino acids long. Germline CDR1 and CDR2: MNHEY and SMNVEV (reference sequence). The CDR3 loop reads CASSRQGSYEQYF. The CDR3 coding sequence is TGTGCCAGCAGCCGCCAGGGGTCCTACGAGCAGTACTTC.

The sample holds a few counts of this clonotype. The rearrangement joins TRBV6-1 to TRBJ2-7; 7 bases match TRBD1. Germline V gene lookup returns CDR1 MNHNS and CDR2 SASEGT. The ends lost 5 bases at V and 7 bases at J; junction bases unmatched: 11. The CDR3 sequence is 14 residues long. The chain's CDR3 is CASSRDRSSVEQYF. Written as DNA, the CDR3 is TGTGCCAGCAGTAGGGACAGATCCTCCGTGGAGCAGTACTTC.

The sample holds a few counts of this clonotype. The gene calls are TRBV20-1 and TRBJ2-5, with 13 bases matching TRBD2. Trimming at V came to 3 bases and at J to 2 bases, leaving 6 bases not matched to a gene. The CDR3 is made up of 16 amino acids. Germline assignment: CDR1 DFQATT and CDR2 SNEGSKA (reference sequence). In DNA form, the CDR3 reads TGCAGTGCTAGGACTAGCGGGGGGACTTCGCAAGAGACCCAGTACTTC. Its translation is CSARTSGGTSQETQYF.

A few counts support this clonotype. The chain combines TRBV7-6 with TRBJ2-3; D possibly corresponds to TRBD1 (6 bases). V was clipped by 5 bases and J by 5 bases, with 20 bases between them. This CDR3 has 16 residues. Germline V gene lookup returns CDR1 SGHVS and CDR2 FNYEAQ. DNA for the CDR3: TGTGCCAGCAGCACAGGGCGGACACACCTGGGAGATACGCAGTATTTT. Translation gives CASSTGRTHLGDTQYF.